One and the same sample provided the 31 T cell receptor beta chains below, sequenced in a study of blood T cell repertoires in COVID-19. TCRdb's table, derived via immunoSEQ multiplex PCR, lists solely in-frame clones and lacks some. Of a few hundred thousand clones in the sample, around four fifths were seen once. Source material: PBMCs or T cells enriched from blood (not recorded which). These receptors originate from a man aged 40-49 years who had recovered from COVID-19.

The DNA of the CDR3 is TGTGCCAGCAGCCAAGGGGGCGTGACAGGGCCCTACGAGCAGTACTTC. Protein sequence: CASSQGGVTGPYEQYF. The rearrangement joins TRBV5-6 to TRBJ2-7; 7 bases align to TRBD1. The CDR3 runs 16 residues. V shed 4 bases, J shed 2 bases, and the junction held 12 bases outside the gene matches. Germline V gene sequence: CDR1 SGHDT, CDR2 YYEEEE. The full variable domain, with the rest looked up from reference TRBV5-6 and TRBJ2-7, is DAGVTQSPTHLIKTRGQQVTLRCSPKSGHDTVSWYQQALGQGPQFIFQYYEEEERQRGNFPDRFSGHQFPNYSSELNVNALLLGDSALYLCASSQGGVTGPYEQYFGPGTRLTVT.

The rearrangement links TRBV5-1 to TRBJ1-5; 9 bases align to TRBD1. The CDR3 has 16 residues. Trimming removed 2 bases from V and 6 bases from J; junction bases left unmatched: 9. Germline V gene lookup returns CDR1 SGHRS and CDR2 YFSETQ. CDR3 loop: CASSFLSTGGCQPQHF. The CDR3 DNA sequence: TGCGCCAGCAGCTTTCTATCGACAGGGGGTTGTCAGCCCCAGCATTTT.

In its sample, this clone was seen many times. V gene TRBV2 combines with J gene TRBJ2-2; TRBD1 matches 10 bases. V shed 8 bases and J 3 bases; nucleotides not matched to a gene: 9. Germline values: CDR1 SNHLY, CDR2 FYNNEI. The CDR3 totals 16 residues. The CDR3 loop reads CASVKGDRGHTGELFF. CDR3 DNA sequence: TGTGCCAGCGTGAAGGGTGACAGGGGGCACACCGGGGAGCTGTTTTTT.

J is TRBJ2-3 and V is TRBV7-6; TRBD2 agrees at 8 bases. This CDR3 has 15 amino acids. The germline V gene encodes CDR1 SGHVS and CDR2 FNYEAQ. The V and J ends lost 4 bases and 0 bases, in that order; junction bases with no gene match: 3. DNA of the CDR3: TGTGCCAGCAGCTCCATAGCGGGGAGCACAGATACGCAGTATTTT. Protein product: CASSSIAGSTDTQYF. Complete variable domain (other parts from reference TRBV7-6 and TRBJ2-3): GAGVSQSPRYKVTKRGQDVALRCDPISGHVSLYWYRQALGQGPEFLTYFNYEAQQDKSGLPNDRFSAERPEGSISTLTIQRTEQRDSAMYRCASSSIAGSTDTQYFGPGTRLTVL.

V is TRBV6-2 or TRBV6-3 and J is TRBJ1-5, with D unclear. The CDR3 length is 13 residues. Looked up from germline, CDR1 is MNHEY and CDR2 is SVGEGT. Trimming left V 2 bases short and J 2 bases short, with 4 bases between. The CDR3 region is CASSYAGNQPQHF. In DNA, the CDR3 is TGTGCCAGCAGTTACGCAGGCAATCAGCCCCAGCATTTT.

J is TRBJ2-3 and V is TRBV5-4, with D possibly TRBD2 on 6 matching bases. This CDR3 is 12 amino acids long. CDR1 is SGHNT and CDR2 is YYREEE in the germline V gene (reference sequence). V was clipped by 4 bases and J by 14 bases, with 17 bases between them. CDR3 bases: TGTGCCAGCAGCCCGGACAAGCGGGTAGCGTATTTT. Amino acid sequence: CASSPDKRVAYF.

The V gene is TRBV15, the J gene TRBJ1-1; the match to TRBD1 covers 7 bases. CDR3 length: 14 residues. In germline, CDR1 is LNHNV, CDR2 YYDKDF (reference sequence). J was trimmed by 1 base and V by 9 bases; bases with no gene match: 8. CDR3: CATTQGTENTEAFF. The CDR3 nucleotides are TGTGCCACGACGCAGGGGACAGAGAACACTGAAGCTTTCTTT. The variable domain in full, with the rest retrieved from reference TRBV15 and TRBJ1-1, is DAMVIQNPRYQVTQFGKPVTLSCSQTLNHNVMYWYQQKSSQAPKLLFHYYDKDFNNEADTPDNFQSRRPNTSFCFLDIRSPGLGDTAMYLCATTQGTENTEAFFGQGTRLTVV.

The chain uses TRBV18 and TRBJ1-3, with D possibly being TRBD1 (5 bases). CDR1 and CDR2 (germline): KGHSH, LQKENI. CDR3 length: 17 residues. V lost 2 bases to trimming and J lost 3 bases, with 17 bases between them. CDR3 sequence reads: CASSPSVRQIHGNTIYF. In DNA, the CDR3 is TGTGCCAGCTCACCAAGTGTGAGACAGATACATGGAAACACCATATATTTT.

The CDR3 DNA reads TGTGCCAGTAGTATGGAGGTAGCCTCGCGAGAGACCCAGTACTTC. Protein sequence: CASSMEVASRETQYF. The V gene is TRBV19, the J gene TRBJ2-5, with a possible D match to TRBD2 (5 bases). The germline V gene encodes CDR1 LNHDA and CDR2 SQIVND (reference sequence). The CDR3 extends over 15 amino acids. V was trimmed by 3 bases and J by 4 bases, leaving 15 bases between them.

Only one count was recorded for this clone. The CDR3 sequence is CASSSTDPYGYTF. The CDR3 DNA follows: TGTGCCAGCAGTTCGACAGACCCTTATGGCTACACCTTC. The chain combines TRBV25-1 with TRBJ1-2; D may be TRBD1 (5 bases). From germline, CDR1 is MGHDK and CDR2 SYGVNS. The ends were cut back, 5 bases at V and 5 bases at J, with 12 bases in the middle. The CDR3 extends over 13 amino acids.

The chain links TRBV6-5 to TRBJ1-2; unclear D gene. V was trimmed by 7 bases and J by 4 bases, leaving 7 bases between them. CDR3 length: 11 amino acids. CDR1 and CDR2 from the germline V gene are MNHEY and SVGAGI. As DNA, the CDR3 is TGTGCCAGCACCTCCCGCTATGGCTACACCTTC. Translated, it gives CASTSRYGYTF.

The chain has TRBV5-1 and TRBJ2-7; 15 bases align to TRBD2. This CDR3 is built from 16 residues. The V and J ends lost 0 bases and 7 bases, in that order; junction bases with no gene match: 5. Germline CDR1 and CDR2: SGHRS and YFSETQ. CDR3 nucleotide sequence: TGCGCCAGCAGCTTGGGGACTAGCGGGAGGGTAGAAGAGCAGTACTTC. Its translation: CASSLGTSGRVEEQYF.

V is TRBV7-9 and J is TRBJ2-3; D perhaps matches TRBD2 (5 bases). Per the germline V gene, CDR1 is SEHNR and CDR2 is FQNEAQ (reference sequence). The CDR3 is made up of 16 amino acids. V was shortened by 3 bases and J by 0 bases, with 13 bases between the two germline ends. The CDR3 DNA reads TGTGCCAGCAGCTTGAGAGGGATCCTAAGCACAGATACGCAGTATTTT. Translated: CASSLRGILSTDTQYF. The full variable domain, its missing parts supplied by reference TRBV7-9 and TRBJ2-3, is DTGVSQNPRHKITKRGQNVTFRCDPISEHNRLYWYRQTLGQGPEFLTYFQNEAQLEKSRLLSDRFSAERPKGSFSTLEIQRTEQGDSAMYLCASSLRGILSTDTQYFGPGTRLTVL.

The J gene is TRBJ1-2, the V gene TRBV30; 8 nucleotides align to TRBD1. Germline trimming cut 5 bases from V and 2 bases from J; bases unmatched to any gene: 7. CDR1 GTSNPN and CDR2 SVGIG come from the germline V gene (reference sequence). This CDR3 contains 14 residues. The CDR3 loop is CAWARGRGNYGYTF. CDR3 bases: TGTGCCTGGGCCAGGGGGCGCGGCAACTATGGCTACACCTTC.

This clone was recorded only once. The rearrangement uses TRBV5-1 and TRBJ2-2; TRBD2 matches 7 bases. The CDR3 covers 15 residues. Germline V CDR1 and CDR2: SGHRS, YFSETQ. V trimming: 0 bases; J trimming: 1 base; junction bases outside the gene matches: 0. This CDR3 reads CASSLVAGNTGELFF. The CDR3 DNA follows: TGCGCCAGCAGCTTGGTAGCGGGGAACACCGGGGAGCTGTTTTTT.

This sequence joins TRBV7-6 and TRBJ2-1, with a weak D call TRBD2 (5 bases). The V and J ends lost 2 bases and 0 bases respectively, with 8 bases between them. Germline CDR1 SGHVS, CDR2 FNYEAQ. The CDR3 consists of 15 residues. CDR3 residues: CASSLRGSSYNEQFF. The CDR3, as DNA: TGTGCCAGCAGCTTAAGAGGGAGCTCCTACAATGAGCAGTTCTTC.

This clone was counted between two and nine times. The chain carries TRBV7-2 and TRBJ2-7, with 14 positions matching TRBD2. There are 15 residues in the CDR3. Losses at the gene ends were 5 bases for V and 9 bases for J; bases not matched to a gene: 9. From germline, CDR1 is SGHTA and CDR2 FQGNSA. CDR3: CASSPGLAGVRGQYF. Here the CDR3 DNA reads TGTGCCAGCAGCCCGGGACTAGCGGGAGTACGAGGGCAGTACTTC.

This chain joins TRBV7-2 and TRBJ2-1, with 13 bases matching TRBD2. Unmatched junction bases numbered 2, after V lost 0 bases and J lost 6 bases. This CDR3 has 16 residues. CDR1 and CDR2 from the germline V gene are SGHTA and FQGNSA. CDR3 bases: TGTGCCAGCAGCTTAGCGCGACTAGCGGGGGGCAATGAGCAGTTCTTC. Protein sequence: CASSLARLAGGNEQFF. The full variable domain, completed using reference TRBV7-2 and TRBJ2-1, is GAGVSQSPSNKVTEKGKDVELRCDPISGHTALYWYRQSLGQGLEFLIYFQGNSAPDKSGLPSDRFSAERTGGSVSTLTIQRTQQEDSAVYLCASSLARLAGGNEQFFGPGTRLTVL.

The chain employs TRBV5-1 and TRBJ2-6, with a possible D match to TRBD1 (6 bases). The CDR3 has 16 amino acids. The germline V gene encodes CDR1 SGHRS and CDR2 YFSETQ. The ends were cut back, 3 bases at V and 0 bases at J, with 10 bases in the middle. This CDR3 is CASSSGHSSGANVLTF. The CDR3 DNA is TGCGCCAGCAGCTCGGGACACTCCTCTGGGGCCAACGTCCTGACTTTC. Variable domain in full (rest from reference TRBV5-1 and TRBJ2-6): KAGVTQTPRYLIKTRGQQVTLSCSPISGHRSVSWYQQTPGQGLQFLFEYFSETQRNKGNFPGRFSGRQFSNSRSEMNVSTLELGDSALYLCASSSGHSSGANVLTFGAGSRLTVL.

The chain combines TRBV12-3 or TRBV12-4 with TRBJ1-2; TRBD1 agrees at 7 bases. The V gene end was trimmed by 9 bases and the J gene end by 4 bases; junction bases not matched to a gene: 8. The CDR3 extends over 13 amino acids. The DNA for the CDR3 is TGTGCCAGTACCCTATCAGGGGGCTATGGCTACACCTTC. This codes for CASTLSGGYGYTF.

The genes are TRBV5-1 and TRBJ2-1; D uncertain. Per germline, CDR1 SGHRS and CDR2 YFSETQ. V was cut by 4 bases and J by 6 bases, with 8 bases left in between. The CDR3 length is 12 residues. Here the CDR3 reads CASSPDTNEQFF. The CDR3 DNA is TGCGCCAGCAGCCCTGACACCAATGAGCAGTTCTTC.

The CDR3 is CASSFGTGGSYEQYF. CDR3 bases: TGTGCCAGTAGTTTTGGGACAGGGGGTTCCTACGAGCAGTACTTC. The V and J genes are TRBV19 and TRBJ2-7; TRBD1 aligns across 11 bases. Germline V CDR1 and CDR2: LNHDA, SQIVND (reference sequence). The CDR3 is made up of 15 amino acids. V was clipped by 5 bases and J by 1 base; unmatched bases: 4.

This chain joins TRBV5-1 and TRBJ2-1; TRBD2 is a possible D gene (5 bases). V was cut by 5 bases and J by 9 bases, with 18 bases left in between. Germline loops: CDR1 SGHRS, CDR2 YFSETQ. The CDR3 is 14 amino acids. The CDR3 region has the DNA TGCGCCAGCAGTCTAGACGGAGGTGGTGGTGAGCAGTTCTTC. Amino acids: CASSLDGGGGEQFF.

CDR3 bases: TGTGCCAGCAGCACAGGGAGCTCCTACAATGAGCAGTTCTTC. Amino acid sequence: CASSTGSSYNEQFF. The rearrangement joins TRBV27 to TRBJ2-1; possible D gene TRBD1, 6 bases. V was cut by 6 bases and J by 0 bases, with 9 bases left in between. The V gene's germline CDR1 is MNHEY and CDR2 SMNVEV (reference sequence). CDR3 length: 14 residues.

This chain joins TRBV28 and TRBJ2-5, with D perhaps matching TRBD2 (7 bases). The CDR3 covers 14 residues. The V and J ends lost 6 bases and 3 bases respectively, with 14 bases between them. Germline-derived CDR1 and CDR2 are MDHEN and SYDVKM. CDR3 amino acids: CASSLGGGEETQYF. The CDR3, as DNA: TGTGCCAGCAGCCTGGGGGGGGGCGAAGAGACCCAGTACTTC.

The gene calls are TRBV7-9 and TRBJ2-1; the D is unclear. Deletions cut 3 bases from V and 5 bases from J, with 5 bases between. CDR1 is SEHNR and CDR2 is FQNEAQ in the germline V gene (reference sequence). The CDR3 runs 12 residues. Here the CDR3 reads CASSLANNEQFF. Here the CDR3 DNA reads TGTGCCAGCAGCTTGGCCAACAATGAGCAGTTCTTC.

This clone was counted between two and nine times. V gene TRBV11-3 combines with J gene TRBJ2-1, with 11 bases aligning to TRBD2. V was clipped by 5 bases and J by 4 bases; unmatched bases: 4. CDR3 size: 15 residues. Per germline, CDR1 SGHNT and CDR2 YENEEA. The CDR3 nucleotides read TGTGCCAGCAGCCTAGGGACTAGCGGTTACAATGAGCAGTTCTTC. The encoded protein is CASSLGTSGYNEQFF.

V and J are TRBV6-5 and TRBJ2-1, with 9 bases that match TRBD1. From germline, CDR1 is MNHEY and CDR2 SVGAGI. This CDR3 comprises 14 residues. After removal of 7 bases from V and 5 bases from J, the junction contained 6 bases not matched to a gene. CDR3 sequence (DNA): TGTGCCAGCATGGAGGACAGGGGAAACAATGAGCAGTTCTTC. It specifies CASMEDRGNNEQFF.

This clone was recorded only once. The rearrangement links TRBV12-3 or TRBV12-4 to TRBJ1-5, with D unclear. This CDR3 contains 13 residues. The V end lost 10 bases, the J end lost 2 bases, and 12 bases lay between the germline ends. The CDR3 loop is CATSRGGNQPQHF. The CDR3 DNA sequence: TGTGCCACCTCTCGGGGTGGCAATCAGCCCCAGCATTTT.

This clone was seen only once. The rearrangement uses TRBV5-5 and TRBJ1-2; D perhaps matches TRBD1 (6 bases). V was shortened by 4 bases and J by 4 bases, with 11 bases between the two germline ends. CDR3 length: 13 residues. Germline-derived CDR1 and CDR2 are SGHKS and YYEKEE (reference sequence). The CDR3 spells CASSAGGAYGYTF. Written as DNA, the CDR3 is TGTGCCAGCAGCGCCGGGGGGGCCTATGGCTACACCTTC.

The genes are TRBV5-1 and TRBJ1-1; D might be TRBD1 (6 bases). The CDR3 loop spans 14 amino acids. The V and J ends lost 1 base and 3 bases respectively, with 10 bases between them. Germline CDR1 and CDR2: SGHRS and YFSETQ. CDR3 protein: CASSLWGRDTEAFF. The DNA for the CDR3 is TGCGCCAGCAGCTTGTGGGGGCGGGACACTGAAGCTTTCTTT.